This TCR beta chain stems from a study of T cells in Graves' hyperthyroidism and ophthalmopathy. RNA transcripts gave rise to amplified TCR beta CDR3 regions. When the TCR CDR3 underwent first-round RT-PCR, the HTBI primer set was used. TCRdb re-derived calls from the multiplex PCR reads in MiXCR, one entry per CDR3 protein. The sample has 490,000 or so distinct CDR3 sequences, about 46% seen once. Deletions cut 0 bases from V and 1 base from J, with 9 bases between. CDR1 and CDR2 from the germline V gene are SEHNR and FQNEAQ (reference sequence). The CDR3 spans 15 residues. This TCR was recovered from an adult woman with Graves' disease, either hyperthyroidism or ophthalmopathy (not recorded which). Sequenced input: peripheral blood or thyroid tissue (not recorded which). This chain links TRBV7-9 with TRBJ1-1; D gene unclear. The chain's CDR3 is CASSLALRGNTEAFF. CDR3 DNA: TGTGCCAGCAGCTTAGCGCTACGGGGGAACACTGAAGCTTTCTTT. Variable domain in full (rest from reference TRBV7-9 and TRBJ1-1): DTGVSQNPRHKITKRGQNVTFRCDPISEHNRLYWYRQTLGQGPEFLTYFQNEAQLEKSRLLSDRFSAERPKGSFSTLEIQRTEQGDSAMYLCASSLALRGNTEAFFGQGTRLTVV.